The 26 T cell receptor beta chains in this list originate from one sample, sequenced in a study of blood T cells in healthy people across ages. PCR was performed a second time for about 7 to 12 cycles using a sample-barcoded 5' primer and a J-beta primer mix. In TCRdb, the 5' RACE reads were re-called with MiXCR into one record per CDR3 protein. The sample includes about 670,000 distinct CDR3 sequences, about 43% of them seen just once. The sequenced sample consisted of blood. The source is a man older than 75 in good health.

This sequence joins TRBV5-1 and TRBJ2-1, with D possibly TRBD2 on 5 matching bases. V lost 4 bases, J lost 2 bases, and 19 bases lay in between. The V gene's germline CDR1 is SGHRS and CDR2 YFSETQ. This CDR3 comprises 17 residues. CDR3 DNA sequence: TGCGCCAGCAGCCTACTACCCCCAGAGAGGGCCTACAATGAGCAGTTCTTC. The encoded protein is CASSLLPPERAYNEQFF. Variable domain in full (rest from reference TRBV5-1 and TRBJ2-1): KAGVTQTPRYLIKTRGQQVTLSCSPISGHRSVSWYQQTPGQGLQFLFEYFSETQRNKGNFPGRFSGRQFSNSRSEMNVSTLELGDSALYLCASSLLPPERAYNEQFFGPGTRLTVL.

This clonotype has at least ten counts. The rearrangement links TRBV5-1 to TRBJ1-2; D gene ambiguous. The length of the CDR3 is 14 residues. Germline V gene data show CDR1 as SGHRS and CDR2 as YFSETQ. V was shortened by 5 bases and J by 0 bases, with 11 bases between the two germline ends. The CDR3 reads CASRSPGTNYGYTF. In DNA form, the CDR3 reads TGCGCCAGCAGGTCGCCCGGGACTAACTATGGCTACACCTTC. The full variable domain, in which reference TRBV5-1 and TRBJ1-2 provide the parts outside the CDR3, is KAGVTQTPRYLIKTRGQQVTLSCSPISGHRSVSWYQQTPGQGLQFLFEYFSETQRNKGNFPGRFSGRQFSNSRSEMNVSTLELGDSALYLCASRSPGTNYGYTFGSGTRLTVV.

The chain employs TRBV27 and TRBJ2-1; the D gene is possibly TRBD2 (6 bases). Trimming stripped 8 bases from V and 0 bases from J, with 11 bases between. CDR1 and CDR2 from the germline V gene are MNHEY and SMNVEV (reference sequence). The CDR3 sequence is 14 residues long. Here the CDR3 reads CASYGGFSYNEQFF. CDR3 DNA: TGTGCCAGCTACGGAGGGTTCTCCTACAATGAGCAGTTCTTC.

The rearrangement links TRBV10-3 to TRBJ2-4, with 7 bases identical to TRBD1. The length of the CDR3 is 17 residues. V dropped 5 bases and J dropped 2; count of bases not matched to a gene: 12. Germline CDR1 and CDR2: ENHRY and SYGVKD. For the CDR3, the DNA is TGTGCCATCAGTCATGACAGGGACACCTCCTCCAAAAACATTCAGTACTTC. It is translated as CAISHDRDTSSKNIQYF.

With respect to this clonotype: A single base separates this from a much larger clone, so it may be a read error. The chain combines TRBV6-1 with TRBJ2-4, with 8 bases that match TRBD1. V lost 5 bases and J lost 13; bases outside the gene matches: 10. The germline CDR1 and CDR2 sequences are MNHNS and SASEGT. The CDR3 contains 13 residues. The CDR3 spells CASSIAGGWEQYF. In nucleotides, the CDR3 is TGTGCCAGCAGTATCGCAGGGGGCTGGGAGCAGTACTTC.

The chain recombines TRBV6-5 with TRBJ1-1; tentatively, D is TRBD1 (5 bases). This CDR3 contains 15 residues. With 6 bases removed from V and 0 bases from J, the gap between germline ends came to 14 bases. CDR1 is MNHEY and CDR2 is SVGAGI in the germline V gene. In nucleotides, the CDR3 is TGTGCCAGCAGCCGGGGGGTGGCGATGAACACTGAAGCTTTCTTT. Translation: CASSRGVAMNTEAFF.

This clonotype showed up just a few times. This chain uses TRBV6-2 or TRBV6-3 with TRBJ2-4; D remains ambiguous. The CDR3 contains 14 residues. With 6 bases removed from V and 1 base from J, the gap between germline ends came to 10 bases. Germline loops: CDR1 MNHEY, CDR2 SVGEGT. The DNA for the CDR3 is TGTGCCAGCAGCCTCCGGACGGCCAAAAACATTCAGTACTTC. It yields the protein CASSLRTAKNIQYF.

This clonotype came up a few times. The chain links TRBV24-1 to TRBJ2-7; 7 nucleotides agree with TRBD1. The CDR3 is made up of 14 amino acids. Per germline, CDR1 KGHDR and CDR2 SFDVKD. J was trimmed by 2 bases and V by 5 bases; bases with no gene match: 5. The CDR3, as DNA: TGTGCCACCAGTGGGGGACAGCCCCCCTACGAGCAGTACTTC. Its protein product is CATSGGQPPYEQYF.

The gene calls are TRBV5-5 and TRBJ1-5, with 9 bases matching TRBD1. The CDR3 contains 14 residues. The V gene end was trimmed by 3 bases and the J gene end by 11 bases; junction bases not matched to a gene: 9. From germline, CDR1 is SGHKS and CDR2 YYEKEE (reference sequence). In DNA, the CDR3 is TGTGCCAGCAGCTGGGACAGGGCGACCGGTGCCCAGCATTTT. It translates to CASSWDRATGAQHF.

Ten or more counts support this clonotype. The gene calls are TRBV20-1 and TRBJ2-1, with TRBD2 matching 8 bases. The germline V gene encodes CDR1 DFQATT and CDR2 SNEGSKA (reference sequence). With 4 bases clipped from V and 6 bases from J, the junction kept 17 bases outside the gene matches. The CDR3 is made up of 17 amino acids. The CDR3 DNA is TGCAGTGCTATCCCCGGGAGGGTGGCTCGTCTGGGCAATGAGCAGTTCTTC. It specifies CSAIPGRVARLGNEQFF.

The genes are TRBV9 and TRBJ2-7; 8 bases match TRBD1. V lost 3 bases, J lost 7 bases, and 6 bases stayed unmatched. The CDR3 covers 13 residues. Per the germline V gene, CDR1 is SGDLS and CDR2 is YYNGEE. Here the CDR3 reads CASSASTGVEQYF. For the CDR3, the DNA is TGTGCCAGCAGCGCATCGACAGGGGTAGAGCAGTACTTC.

The CDR3 bases are TGTGCCAGCAGCGCTTCGACAGGGGGAGTAACCGGGGAGCTGTTTTTT. This encodes CASSASTGGVTGELFF. The V call is TRBV9, the J call TRBJ2-2, with 9 positions matching TRBD1. V shed 3 bases and J 5 bases; nucleotides not matched to a gene: 8. The CDR3 sequence is 16 residues long. Per the germline V gene, CDR1 is SGDLS and CDR2 is YYNGEE.

This clonotype was counted only a few times. This rearrangement joins TRBV7-2 to TRBJ2-5, with TRBD1 as a possible D gene (5 bases). V gave up 1 base and J gave up 5 bases, with 14 bases separating them. Per germline, CDR1 SGHTA and CDR2 FQGNSA. This CDR3 spans 15 amino acids. The CDR3 nucleotides are TGTGCCAGCAGCTTAGACAGGAAAGGTTTGGAGACCCAGTACTTC. It encodes CASSLDRKGLETQYF.

The chain links TRBV19 to TRBJ2-2, with D possibly TRBD2 on 5 matching bases. This CDR3 is 14 amino acids long. Germline V gives CDR1 LNHDA, CDR2 SQIVND (reference sequence). V was shortened by 8 bases and J by 3 bases, with 13 bases between the two germline ends. The CDR3 DNA follows: TGTGCCAGTCCCCCGGGATACTACACCGGGGAGCTGTTTTTT. Its translation is CASPPGYYTGELFF.

J is TRBJ2-3 and V is TRBV25-1; D perhaps matches TRBD2 (6 bases). V was trimmed by 0 bases and J by 3 bases, leaving 10 bases between them. This CDR3 contains 15 residues. Looked up from germline, CDR1 is MGHDK and CDR2 is SYGVNS. The CDR3: CASSEYGGGTDTQYF. As DNA, the CDR3 is TGTGCCAGCAGTGAATATGGAGGAGGGACAGATACGCAGTATTTT.

V and J are TRBV4-1 and TRBJ2-3, with no clear D. CDR1 is MGHRA and CDR2 is YSYEKL in the germline V gene. The CDR3 has 15 residues. Trimming cost V 2 bases and J 0 bases, with 9 bases left between them. The CDR3 is CASSQTTPSTDTQYF. CDR3 DNA sequence: TGCGCCAGCAGCCAAACTACCCCTAGCACAGATACGCAGTATTTT.

The chain combines TRBV6-2 or TRBV6-3 with TRBJ2-1; 7 nucleotides line up with TRBD1. Trimming took 5 bases from V and 8 from J; bases not matched to a gene: 6. Germline CDR1 and CDR2: MNHEY and SVGEGT. The CDR3 sequence is 13 residues long. The chain's CDR3 is CASSRDRDHEQFF. The DNA for the CDR3 is TGTGCCAGCAGTAGGGACAGAGACCATGAGCAGTTCTTC.

The chain couples TRBV25-1 to TRBJ1-2; weak D call: TRBD1 (5 bases). The ends were cut back, 3 bases at V and 1 base at J, with 12 bases in the middle. In germline, CDR1 is MGHDK, CDR2 SYGVNS. This CDR3 has 15 amino acids. The CDR3 sequence: CASSDEGKVNYGYTF. The CDR3 DNA reads TGTGCCAGCAGTGACGAGGGGAAGGTTAACTATGGCTACACCTTC.

This clonotype has a handful of counts. The chain links TRBV15 to TRBJ2-7; D gene uncertain. V shed 3 bases and J shed 0 bases, with 12 bases lying between them. CDR3 size: 15 residues. From germline, CDR1 is LNHNV and CDR2 YYDKDF (reference sequence). CDR3 DNA: TGTGCCACCAGCAGGATTCCAGGATTCTCCTACGAGCAGTACTTC. This translates into CATSRIPGFSYEQYF.

This clonotype was found a few times. The chain joins TRBV27 to TRBJ2-7; a weak D match, TRBD2 (6 bases). This CDR3 has 15 amino acids. V gave up 3 bases and J gave up 6 bases, with 18 bases separating them. Germline-derived CDR1 and CDR2 are MNHEY and SMNVEV (reference sequence). The CDR3 DNA reads as TGTGCCAGCAGTTTCGGAGGGCCCGGATTGTCCGAGCAGTACTTC. Its translation is CASSFGGPGLSEQYF.

This clonotype came up a few times. The CDR3 region is CASSSFSGGRSYEQYF. For the CDR3, the DNA is TGTGCCAGCAGTTCCTTCAGCGGGGGGCGATCCTACGAGCAGTACTTC. The chain uses TRBV6-2 or TRBV6-3 and TRBJ2-7; 9 bases fit TRBD2. The CDR3 contains 16 residues. With 4 bases clipped from V and 1 base from J, the junction kept 8 bases outside the gene matches. Germline CDR1 reads MNHEY; CDR2 reads SVGEGT.

The CDR3 here is CASSLTGGKAETQYF. The CDR3 DNA sequence: TGTGCCAGCAGCTTAACGGGGGGCAAGGCGGAGACCCAGTACTTC. This chain connects TRBV7-3 to TRBJ2-7; tentatively, D is TRBD1 or TRBD2 (6 bases each). The end of the DNA is better explained by TRBJ2-5, so the J call may be wrong. Germline assignment: CDR1 SGHTA and CDR2 FQGTGA. This CDR3 comprises 15 residues.

In this sample, this clonotype turned up a few times. CDR3 sequence (DNA): TGCAGTGCCGCGAGACCCGTCTACAATGAGCAGTTCTTC. Residues: CSAARPVYNEQFF. The V gene is TRBV20-1, the J gene TRBJ2-1, with D uncertain. The V and J ends lost 6 bases and 3 bases respectively, with 12 bases between them. CDR1 is DFQATT, CDR2 SNEGSKA, per germline (reference sequence). The CDR3 has 13 amino acids.

This sequence joins TRBV29-1 and TRBJ2-7; D perhaps matches TRBD1 (5 bases). CDR3 length equals 13 residues. Trimming removed 3 bases at V and 7 bases at J, with 16 bases between. Germline V gene sequence: CDR1 SQVTM, CDR2 ANQGSEA. CDR3 bases: TGCAGCGTTGATAGGGGTGGTTACAATGAGCAGTACTTC. It codes for CSVDRGGYNEQYF.

This clonotype has more than one count but fewer than ten. The chain employs TRBV20-1 and TRBJ1-2, with 11 nucleotides matching TRBD1. Trimming cost V 6 bases and J 7 bases; bases outside gene matches: 4. The CDR3 runs 12 residues. Germline CDR1 and CDR2: DFQATT and SNEGSKA (reference sequence). CDR3 protein: CSAGQGAPGYTF. For the CDR3, the DNA is TGCAGTGCCGGACAGGGGGCGCCTGGCTACACCTTC.

The chain uses TRBV9 and TRBJ2-7, with D unresolved. Deletions cut 0 bases from V and 5 bases from J, with 12 bases between. CDR1 is SGDLS and CDR2 is YYNGEE in the germline V gene. The CDR3 covers 14 residues. This CDR3 is CASSVGPGLDEQYF. CDR3 in DNA: TGTGCCAGCAGCGTAGGCCCGGGCTTGGACGAGCAGTACTTC. The full variable domain, rest sourced from reference TRBV9 and TRBJ2-7, is DSGVTQTPKHLITATGQRVTLRCSPRSGDLSVYWYQQSLDQGLQFLIQYYNGEERAKGNILERFSAQQFPDLHSELNLSSLELGDSALYFCASSVGPGLDEQYFGPGTRLTVT.